This passage covers 13 T cell receptor beta chains from one sample sequenced in a study of T cell changes during pregnancy in multiple sclerosis (dated by TCRdb to the late 2010s). The library relied on the immunoSEQ multiplex PCR assay. Here the immuneACCESS table is served through TCRdb, limited to in-frame sequences with V and J called. Missing clones are a known gap in these copies; in checked studies unresolved V genes cover under half, and the rest lacks a known reason. A total of some 39,000 clones appear in this sample, approximately 90% of them only once. The ten largest make up around 0.69% of the sample. Sequenced material: CD4+ T cells from peripheral blood mononuclear cells, taken in the second trimester of pregnancy. Receptors were obtained from a female donor in good health, enrolled as a control in a pregnancy study.

The genes are TRBV6-1 and TRBJ2-1, with D perhaps TRBD1 (6 bases). Germline CDR1 MNHNS, CDR2 SASEGT. The CDR3 spans 13 residues. V lost 5 bases, J lost 4 bases, and 9 bases lay in between. The CDR3 reads CASSLTGYNEQFF. The CDR3 DNA is TGTGCCAGCAGTCTCACAGGGTACAATGAGCAGTTCTTC.

V gene TRBV7-2 combines with J gene TRBJ2-1, with D possibly matching TRBD2 (6 bases). V was clipped by 1 base and J by 6 bases, with 13 bases between them. Looked up from germline, CDR1 is SGHTA and CDR2 is FQGNSA. CDR3 length: 15 amino acids. CDR3 region: CASSLGPVGGNEQFF. In DNA, the CDR3 is TGTGCCAGCAGCTTAGGACCCGTCGGGGGCAATGAGCAGTTCTTC.

V is TRBV28 and J is TRBJ2-6; D not resolved. Germline V gives CDR1 MDHEN, CDR2 SYDVKM. There are 14 residues in the CDR3. V gave up 6 bases and J gave up 0 bases, with 6 bases separating them. CDR3 amino acids: CASRRISGANVLTF. CDR3 sequence (DNA): TGTGCCAGCAGGCGTATCTCTGGGGCCAACGTCCTGACTTTC. Combining the CDR3 with reference TRBV28 and TRBJ2-6 gives the whole variable domain DVKVTQSSRYLVKRTGEKVFLECVQDMDHENMFWYRQDPGLGLRLIYFSYDVKMKEKGDIPEGYSVSREKKERFSLILESASTNQTSMYLCASRRISGANVLTFGAGSRLTVL.

The chain carries TRBV7-3 and TRBJ2-3, with D maybe TRBD1 (6 bases). This CDR3 region has 15 residues. The V gene's germline CDR1 is SGHTA and CDR2 FQGTGA. The V end was cut by 5 bases, the J end by 6 bases, with 18 bases between. Written as DNA, the CDR3 is TGTGCCAGCAGCCTCAGGGGCTATCAGGGGGATACGCAGTATTTT. Translation gives CASSLRGYQGDTQYF.

The rearrangement links TRBV9 to TRBJ2-7, with 7 nucleotides matching TRBD1. The CDR3 is 15 amino acids. Germline CDR1 SGDLS, CDR2 YYNGEE. The ends lost 3 bases at V and 3 bases at J; junction bases unmatched: 9. The CDR3 sequence: CASSETGTAIYEQYF. The DNA for the CDR3 is TGTGCCAGCAGCGAGACCGGGACAGCTATCTACGAGCAGTACTTC.

The V call is TRBV9, the J call TRBJ1-2; 10 bases agree with TRBD1. Germline assignment: CDR1 SGDLS and CDR2 YYNGEE. The CDR3 covers 14 residues. V trimming: 2 bases; J trimming: 5 bases; junction bases outside the gene matches: 3. This chain's CDR3 is CASSVGQGNYGYTF. CDR3 sequence (DNA): TGTGCCAGCAGCGTGGGACAGGGGAATTATGGCTACACCTTC.

The chain recombines TRBV5-1 with TRBJ1-5, with a tentative D call TRBD1 (6 bases). This CDR3 spans 14 amino acids. The germline V gene has CDR1 SGHRS and CDR2 YFSETQ. V was cut by 4 bases and J by 1 base, with 9 bases left in between. CDR3 sequence (DNA): TGCGCCAGCAGCGAAGGACAGAGCAATCAGCCCCAGCATTTT. Translation: CASSEGQSNQPQHF.

J is TRBJ2-7 and V is TRBV7-8; D unresolved. This CDR3 region has 14 residues. From germline, CDR1 is SGHVS and CDR2 FQNEAQ. V lost 1 base and J 4 bases, leaving 11 bases between the germline ends. CDR3 sequence (DNA): TGTGCCAGCAGCTTAGGATCGGTGAGTTACGAGCAGTACTTC. This gives the protein CASSLGSVSYEQYF.

The V and J genes are TRBV7-2 and TRBJ1-2; 7 nucleotides line up with TRBD1. CDR1 is SGHTA and CDR2 is FQGNSA in the germline V gene. The CDR3 has 13 residues. The junction had 10 bases not matched to a gene; V was cut back by 8 bases and J by 7 bases. CDR3 sequence: CASGGQAAVGYTF. Written as DNA, the CDR3 is TGTGCCAGCGGCGGACAGGCCGCGGTTGGCTACACCTTC.

The rearrangement links TRBV4-3 to TRBJ1-6; possible D gene TRBD1, 5 bases. The V gene's germline CDR1 is LGHNA and CDR2 YSLEER. The CDR3 spans 19 residues. V lost 4 bases and J lost 6, with 25 bases in between. CDR3 region: CASSRSYSGYLVINSPLHF. The CDR3 region has the DNA TGCGCCAGCAGCCGATCTTACTCAGGGTACTTAGTAATTAATTCACCCCTCCACTTT.

V gene TRBV7-2 combines with J gene TRBJ2-7; D not certain. With 4 bases removed from V and 3 bases from J, the gap between germline ends came to 10 bases. The length of the CDR3 is 13 residues. Germline CDR1 reads SGHTA; CDR2 reads FQGNSA. CDR3 DNA sequence: TGTGCCAGCAGCTCCCAAAATCACTACGAGCAGTACTTC. This translates into CASSSQNHYEQYF.

The V gene is TRBV15, the J gene TRBJ1-1; possible D gene TRBD1, 5 bases. CDR3 length equals 15 residues. Germline loops: CDR1 LNHNV, CDR2 YYDKDF (reference sequence). Trimming took 3 bases from V and 4 from J, leaving 15 bases between them. The CDR3 spells CATSSGGGLGTEAFF. The CDR3 DNA sequence: TGTGCCACCAGCAGCGGGGGAGGACTCGGCACTGAAGCTTTCTTT.

J is TRBJ1-2 and V is TRBV28; 10 bases align to TRBD1. J lost 3 bases, V lost 10 bases, and 8 bases had no gene match. Germline CDR1 and CDR2: MDHEN and SYDVKM. The CDR3 has 14 residues. CDR3 DNA: TGTGCCATCCAAAAAGGACAGGGGGACTATGGCTACACCTTC. This gives the protein CAIQKGQGDYGYTF.